These 7 T cell receptor beta chains were all obtained from the same sample, sequenced in a study of cytomegalovirus exposure and HLA in healthy donors. The assay was immunoSEQ multiplex PCR, and TCRdb's table has in-frame clones only and misses some. Of fewer than 250,000 clones listed, approximately 87% were seen once; the top ten hold about 3%. What was sequenced was PBMCs. The origin of the receptors is a man aged 18-30 years in good health and CMV-seronegative.

The CDR3, as DNA: TGTGCCAGCAGTGCGGGAGGCCATCGGGAGCAGTTCTTC. Protein product: CASSAGGHREQFF. This chain uses TRBV28 with TRBJ2-1; 8 positions agree with TRBD2. The CDR3 length is 13 residues. V lost 5 bases and J lost 10; bases outside the gene matches: 7. CDR1 and CDR2 from the germline V gene are MDHEN and SYDVKM.

This chain connects TRBV20-1 to TRBJ2-1; D is undetermined. The CDR3 length is 11 residues. Per germline, CDR1 DFQATT and CDR2 SNEGSKA (reference sequence). The V end lost 1 base, the J end lost 7 bases, and 5 bases lay between the germline ends. CDR3: CSARVLNEQFF. CDR3 bases: TGCAGTGCTAGAGTATTAAATGAGCAGTTCTTC.

This chain connects TRBV30 to TRBJ1-2; perhaps TRBD1 as D (6 bases). The CDR3 has 15 residues. Trimming took 5 bases from V and 3 from J, leaving 19 bases between them. The germline CDR1 and CDR2 sequences are GTSNPN and SVGIG (reference sequence). For the CDR3, the DNA is TGTGCCTGGGGCCCACCTCCGGGACACCACTATGGCTACACCTTC. Its translation: CAWGPPPGHHYGYTF.

V gene TRBV7-9 combines with J gene TRBJ2-7; D is unclear. CDR3 length: 14 residues. CDR1 is SEHNR, CDR2 FQNEAQ, per germline (reference sequence). V shed 3 bases and J shed 0 bases, with 9 bases lying between them. The CDR3 nucleotides are TGTGCCAGCAGCTTCAGTTCTAGCTCCTACGAGCAGTACTTC. As protein: CASSFSSSSYEQYF.

This chain connects TRBV19 to TRBJ2-3, with D possibly being TRBD1 (6 bases). CDR1 and CDR2 from the germline V gene are LNHDA and SQIVND (reference sequence). Trimming took 4 bases from V and 4 from J, leaving 12 bases between them. This CDR3 has 14 residues. The CDR3 loop reads CASSKQGLADTQYF. CDR3 sequence (DNA): TGTGCCAGTAGTAAGCAGGGGCTCGCAGATACGCAGTATTTT.

The chain combines TRBV5-1 with TRBJ2-7; the match to TRBD2 covers 9 bases. V dropped 0 bases and J dropped 2; count of bases not matched to a gene: 9. Germline CDR1 reads SGHRS; CDR2 reads YFSETQ. The CDR3 is made up of 17 amino acids. DNA of the CDR3: TGCGCCAGCAGCTTGGCCGCGGGCGGGGGGGCGACCTACGAGCAGTACTTC. Amino acids: CASSLAAGGGATYEQYF.

The genes are TRBV7-9 and TRBJ1-3; 10 bases are a match to TRBD1. Per germline, CDR1 SEHNR and CDR2 FQNEAQ (reference sequence). V was clipped by 3 bases and J by 2 bases; unmatched bases: 1. The CDR3 is 15 amino acids. DNA of the CDR3: TGTGCCAGCAGCTTTGACAGGGGGCCTGGAAACACCATATATTTT. As protein: CASSFDRGPGNTIYF.